Included here is one T cell receptor (beta chain) sequence, with context. Libraries were prepared by immunoSEQ multiplex PCR; TCRdb keeps only in-frame clonotypes and omits some of them. This sample has 90,000 to 150,000 clones, with roughly 80% found just once. The sample belongs to a study of blood T cell repertoires in COVID-19. This CDR3 contains 15 residues. CDR1 is SNHLY, CDR2 FYNNEI, per germline. The V end was cut by 7 bases, the J end by 2 bases, with 16 bases between. The chain links TRBV2 to TRBJ2-3, with D tentatively TRBD2 (5 bases). What was sequenced was peripheral blood. This receptor was obtained from a human donor in a cohort sampled during active COVID-19. The DNA of the CDR3 is TGTGCCAGCAACCCTATGACGGGGAACACAGATACGCAGTATTTT. Translated: CASNPMTGNTDTQYF. The variable domain in full, completed from reference TRBV2 and TRBJ2-3, reads EPEVTQTPSHQVTQMGQEVILRCVPISNHLYFYWYRQILGQKVEFLVSFYNNEISEKSEIFDDQFSVERPDGSNFTLKIRSTKLEDSAMYFCASNPMTGNTDTQYFGPGTRLTVL.